The 10 T cell receptor beta chains given below trace back to one sample, sequenced in a study of T-cell reconstitution after alpha-beta-depleted transplantation in children. Unique molecular identifiers tagged the TCRbeta library. Each CDR3 protein gets one entry after TCRdb re-called the PCR reads with MiXCR. The table lists approximately 130,000 distinct CDR3 sequences, 8.5% to 10% of them singletons. Material: PBMCs, mostly from graft donor cells, obtained 180 days after TCRalphabeta/CD19-depleted stem cell transplant. The receptors were sampled from a girl under three years old who had a stem cell transplant for combined immunodeficiency, so the T cells may come from the graft donor.

The V call is TRBV7-2, the J call TRBJ2-3, with 11 bases matching TRBD2. V was clipped by 6 bases and J by 0 bases; unmatched bases: 8. Germline V gene data show CDR1 as SGHTA and CDR2 as FQGNSA. The CDR3 totals 17 residues. The CDR3 region has the DNA TGTGCCAGCAGGCAACGACTAGCGGGAACTAGCACAGATACGCAGTATTTT. Its translation is CASRQRLAGTSTDTQYF.

This clonotype was counted many times. This chain connects TRBV4-3 to TRBJ2-3; 7 nucleotides line up with TRBD2. This CDR3 is 14 amino acids long. The V and J ends lost 1 base and 2 bases, in that order; junction bases with no gene match: 0. Per the germline V gene, CDR1 is LGHNA and CDR2 is YSLEER. The CDR3 sequence is CASSQGDYTDTQYF. The DNA of the CDR3 is TGCGCCAGCAGCCAAGGGGACTACACAGATACGCAGTATTTT.

The genes are TRBV18 and TRBJ2-1; maybe TRBD2 (6 bases). Germline V CDR1 and CDR2: KGHSH, LQKENI. V was shortened by 0 bases and J by 4 bases, with 13 bases between the two germline ends. The CDR3 runs to 16 residues. CDR3 DNA sequence: TGTGCCAGCTCACCACCGAGGTCAGGAGGGTACAATGAGCAGTTCTTC. Its protein is CASSPPRSGGYNEQFF.

This clonotype came up a few times. V and J are TRBV5-6 and TRBJ2-5; perhaps TRBD2 as D (5 bases). The CDR3 runs to 13 residues. Germline CDR1 is SGHDT and CDR2 is YYEEEE. V was cut by 4 bases and J by 3 bases, with 10 bases left in between. CDR3 amino acids: CASSVDWEETQYF. As DNA, the CDR3 is TGTGCCAGCAGCGTGGACTGGGAAGAGACCCAGTACTTC.

The chain joins TRBV25-1 to TRBJ2-5, with 9 bases lining up with TRBD2. CDR3 length equals 15 residues. The trim removed 3 bases at V and 5 bases at J, leaving 7 bases unmatched. Germline V gives CDR1 MGHDK, CDR2 SYGVNS. The CDR3 spells CASSEKGLALETQYF. The CDR3 region has the DNA TGTGCCAGCAGTGAGAAGGGACTAGCTTTGGAGACCCAGTACTTC.

V is TRBV20-1 and J is TRBJ2-7; TRBD2 matches at 12 bases. The CDR3 spans 14 residues. V lost 6 bases to trimming and J lost 7 bases; unmatched junction nucleotides: 10. Germline CDR1 reads DFQATT; CDR2 reads SNEGSKA (reference sequence). Written as DNA, the CDR3 is TGCAGTGCGGTGACTAGCGGGAGAAGTCGTGAGCAGTACTTC. It yields the protein CSAVTSGRSREQYF.

This clonotype was seen only a few times. The rearrangement uses TRBV5-1 and TRBJ1-4; 9 bases are shared with TRBD1. There are 15 residues in the CDR3. CDR1 SGHRS and CDR2 YFSETQ come from the germline V gene. The V and J ends lost 3 bases and 7 bases, in that order; junction bases with no gene match: 7. The chain's CDR3 is CASSSPGTGREKLFF. Written as DNA, the CDR3 is TGCGCCAGCAGCTCCCCCGGGACAGGGCGTGAAAAACTGTTTTTT.

This chain connects TRBV29-1 to TRBJ1-1; D not certain. V was shortened by 1 base and J by 4 bases, with 19 bases between the two germline ends. The germline gives CDR1 SQVTM, CDR2 ANQGSEA. The length of the CDR3 is 16 residues. This CDR3 reads CSVEGQEKVWSTEAFF. The CDR3 DNA is TGCAGCGTTGAAGGGCAGGAAAAGGTGTGGTCCACTGAAGCTTTCTTT.

The gene calls are TRBV20-1 and TRBJ1-6, with D unresolved. This CDR3 is built from 13 residues. Looked up from germline, CDR1 is DFQATT and CDR2 is SNEGSKA (reference sequence). The germline V and J ends were trimmed by 1 base and 1 base, with 2 bases remaining between them. The CDR3: CSARGSYNSPLHF. CDR3 nucleotides: TGCAGTGCTAGAGGTTCCTATAATTCACCCCTCCACTTT.

The CDR3 loop reads CASSKYYSATSGTDTQYF. The CDR3 nucleotides read TGTGCCAGCAGCAAGTACTACTCCGCCACTAGCGGCACAGATACGCAGTATTTT. The chain employs TRBV9 and TRBJ2-3; 7 bases line up with TRBD2. The ends lost 4 bases at V and 1 base at J; junction bases unmatched: 15. The CDR3 runs 18 residues. The germline CDR1 and CDR2 sequences are SGDLS and YYNGEE.